This entry lists 2 T cell receptor beta chains sequenced from one sample in a study of T cell responses to AZD1222 COVID-19 vaccine. Assay used: immunoSEQ multiplex PCR; TCRdb lists only in-frame clones, some missing. This sample has around 160,000 clones; approximately 85% occur once, and the top ten carry around 4.3%. This material consisted of peripheral blood, taken on day 0 of MenACWY control vaccination. The receptor set was obtained from an adult in good health.

This clone was recorded a few times. The J gene is TRBJ2-2, the V gene TRBV11-2, with TRBD1 as a possible D gene (5 bases). Deletions cut 5 bases from V and 11 bases from J, with 18 bases between. Per germline, CDR1 SGHAT and CDR2 FQNNGV. CDR3 size: 14 residues. CDR3 region: CASSPRSRQGELFF. As DNA, the CDR3 is TGTGCCAGCAGCCCGCGGAGTCGCCAGGGCGAGCTGTTTTTT. The full variable domain, its missing parts supplied by reference TRBV11-2 and TRBJ2-2, is EAGVAQSPRYKIIEKRQSVAFWCNPISGHATLYWYQQILGQGPKLLIQFQNNGVVDDSQLPKDRFSAERLKGVDSTLKIQPAKLEDSAVYLCASSPRSRQGELFFGEGSRLTVL.

This clone appeared once. The gene calls are TRBV28 and TRBJ1-5; weak D call: TRBD1 (5 bases). CDR1 is MDHEN and CDR2 is SYDVKM in the germline V gene. The CDR3 length is 14 residues. V shed 2 bases and J shed 1 base, with 6 bases lying between them. The CDR3 loop is CASSLGGSNQPQHF. The CDR3 DNA reads as TGTGCCAGCAGTTTAGGGGGGAGCAATCAGCCCCAGCATTTT.